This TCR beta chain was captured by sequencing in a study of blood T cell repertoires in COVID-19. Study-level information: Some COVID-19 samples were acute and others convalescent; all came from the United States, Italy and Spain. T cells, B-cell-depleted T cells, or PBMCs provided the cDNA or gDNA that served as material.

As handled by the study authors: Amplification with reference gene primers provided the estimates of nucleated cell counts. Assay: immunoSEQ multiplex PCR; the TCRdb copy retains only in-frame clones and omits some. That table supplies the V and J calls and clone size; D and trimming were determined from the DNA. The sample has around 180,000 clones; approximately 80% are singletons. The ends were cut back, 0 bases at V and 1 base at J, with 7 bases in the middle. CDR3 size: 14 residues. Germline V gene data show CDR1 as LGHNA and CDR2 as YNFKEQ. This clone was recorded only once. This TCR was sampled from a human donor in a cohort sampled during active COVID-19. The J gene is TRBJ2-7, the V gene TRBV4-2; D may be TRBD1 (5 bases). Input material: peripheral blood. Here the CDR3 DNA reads TGTGCCAGCAGCCAAGAAGACAGTTCCTACGAGCAGTACTTC. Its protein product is CASSQEDSSYEQYF.